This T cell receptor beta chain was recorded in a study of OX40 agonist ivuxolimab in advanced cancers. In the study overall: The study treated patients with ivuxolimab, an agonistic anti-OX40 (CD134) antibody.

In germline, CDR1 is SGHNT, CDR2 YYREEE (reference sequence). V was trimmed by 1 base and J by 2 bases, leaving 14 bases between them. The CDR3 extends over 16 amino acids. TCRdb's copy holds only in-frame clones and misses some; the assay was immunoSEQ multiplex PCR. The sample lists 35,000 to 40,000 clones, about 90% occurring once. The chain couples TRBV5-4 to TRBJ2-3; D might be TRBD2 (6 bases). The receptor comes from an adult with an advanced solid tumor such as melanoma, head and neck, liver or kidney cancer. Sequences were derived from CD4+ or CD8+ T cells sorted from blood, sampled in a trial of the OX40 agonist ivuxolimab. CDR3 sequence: CASSLRLSGPTDTQYF. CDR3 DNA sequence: TGTGCCAGCAGCTTGAGGCTTAGCGGACCCACAGATACGCAGTATTTT.